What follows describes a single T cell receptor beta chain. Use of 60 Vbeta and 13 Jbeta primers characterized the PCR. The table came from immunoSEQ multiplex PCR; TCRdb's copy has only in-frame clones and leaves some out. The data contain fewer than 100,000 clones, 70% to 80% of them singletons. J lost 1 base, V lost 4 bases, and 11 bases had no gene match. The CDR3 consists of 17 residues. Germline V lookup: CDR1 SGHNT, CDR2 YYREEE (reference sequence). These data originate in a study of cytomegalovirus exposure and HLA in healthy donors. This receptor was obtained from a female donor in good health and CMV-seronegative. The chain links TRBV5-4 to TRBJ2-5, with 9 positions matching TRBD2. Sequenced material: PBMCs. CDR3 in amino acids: CASSRGEGLARQETQYF. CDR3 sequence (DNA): TGTGCCAGCAGCAGGGGTGAGGGACTAGCACGCCAAGAGACCCAGTACTTC.